The text below deals with one TCR beta chain. This clonotype was detected many times. What antigen it recognizes has not been identified. Per-base qualities were not stored, and no clone one base away is much larger. This record comes from a study of T-cell memory formation after mild COVID-19 (TCRdb year 2021). Regarding the complete study: TCR sequence clusters from the two donors were largely donor specific. T-cell clones expanding and contracting after mild COVID-19 in two donors were tracked by longitudinal TCRalpha and TCRbeta repertoire sequencing. The cohort was made up of two young adult volunteers, one female and one male, who were previously healthy.

The data were produced on an Illumina NovaSeq 6000. TCRalpha and TCRbeta cDNA libraries were constructed by 5'RACE with constant-segment primers, with sample barcodes and unique molecular identifiers being introduced. Trizol reagent was used to extract RNA from every sample. Amplification of the libraries took two PCR steps, and the second step added a second sample barcode plus Illumina TruSeq adapters. Libraries were sequenced on an Illumina NovaSeq with 2 x 150 bp paired-end reads. The paper's data handling went like this. Demultiplexing of reads and collapsing into UMI-guided consensus sequences were performed with migec v1.2.7. Using mixcr v2.1.11, UMI consensuses were aligned to TRA and TRB V and J templates and then assembled into clonotypes. A clonotype was counted as expanded or contracted only if both edgeR and NoisET called the change significant, with noise models trained on biological replicates. For edgeR calls, the thresholds were a false discovery rate-adjusted p below 0.01 and a log2 fold-change of 1. As an exploratory analysis of dynamics, max-normalized trajectories of the 1000 most abundant clonotypes were examined by PCA with hierarchical clustering. Separately sequenced CD4+ and CD8+ repertoires were used to assign the CD4 or CD8 phenotype of responding clones. The raw public data were reprocessed by TCRdb itself: fastp quality trimming at Q25, MiXCR clonotype calling, in-frame beta chains only. When rows share a CDR3 protein, they turn into one entry using the most common DNA and genes. The V and J calls were not made by the authors but by TCRdb's processing. This sample gives 160,000 or so distinct CDR3 sequences in total; 31% of them show up just once. Approximately 12% of the sample comes from the top ten.

Ficoll-Paque density gradient centrifugation was used to isolate PBMCs. Based on the germline V gene (reference sequence), the CDR1 and CDR2 sequences are MNHEY and SMNVEV. The germline ends are 16 bases apart after V is trimmed by 8 bases and J by 5 bases. The CDR3 spans 14 residues, from the cysteine through the phenylalanine. Just the 42-base CDR3 DNA is kept, in frame starting at base 1. General study outcomes and caveats: From day 15 to 85, contracting clones showed balanced CD4/CD8 phenotypes, whereas a second wave of clones that expanded from day 15 to 37 leaned towards CD4+. Some responding clones were detected in pre-infection memory, which suggested that pre-existing cross-reactive memory T cells had joined the SARS-CoV-2 response. Contracting CD4+ clones were located mainly in the CM and EM memory subsets, whereas CD8+ clones were found to be enriched in EMRA. SARS-CoV-2 specificity was not confirmed for the second-wave clones peaking on day 37. Only two mild cases were covered in the study, and larger cohorts including severe cases with pre-infection samples were considered necessary.

The sequencing sample was made of PBMCs or a T cell subset sorted from them (not recorded which). The rearranged chain carries TRBV27 and TRBJ2-1; no D gene can be assigned with confidence. This receptor was obtained from an adult woman who had mild COVID-19 (a few samples of this study predate the infection). The sample titles of this study are shuffled in the database, so cell type and time point are left out; the donor was told from shared clones. Read as DNA, the sequence is TGTGCCAGCGGATACGGTGACGGAAACAATGAGCAGTTCTTC. Its translation reads: CASGYGDGNNEQFF.